This TCR beta chain appears in the sequencing data of a study of T cell responses to AZD1222 COVID-19 vaccine. Study conclusions and caveats: Donors were mostly white British, more females; clonal diversity possibly underestimated. Breadth and depth of Spike-specific TCRs rose after two AZD1222 doses. The repertoires were collected only after the peak T cell response.

CDR1 SGHNT and CDR2 YYREEE come from the germline V gene (reference sequence). The J segment lost 2 bases and the V segment lost 3 bases, leaving 11 bases of the junction unmatched. The CDR3 spans 18 residues. Details on this clone: Its matching antigen is unknown.

Here immunoSEQ multiplex PCR was the method, and the copy in TCRdb shows in-frame clones only, minus some. The sample carries about 150,000 clones, about 85% recorded once. This receptor was identified in an adult in good health. The V gene is TRBV5-4, the J gene TRBJ2-7; 13 bases map to TRBD2. The specimen comprised peripheral blood, sampled on day 0 of AZD1222 vaccination. CDR3 sequence (DNA): TGTGCCAGCAGCTCGACTAGCGGGAGGTTTAGTGGCGCCTACGAGCAGTACTTC. This gives the protein CASSSTSGRFSGAYEQYF. Full variable domain (rest looked up from reference TRBV5-4 and TRBJ2-7): ETGVTQSPTHLIKTRGQQVTLRCSSQSGHNTVSWYQQALGQGPQFIFQYYREEENGRGNFPPRFSGLQFPNYSSELNVNALELDDSALYLCASSSTSGRFSGAYEQYFGPGTRLTVT.